This is a list of T cell receptor beta chains from one sample in a study of T cell changes during pregnancy in multiple sclerosis. Using immunoSEQ multiplex PCR, the repertoire was profiled, and TCRdb retains in-frame clones only, with some absent. The profile shows about 92,000 clones, around 94% of them singletons. The sequenced sample was peripheral blood, obtained in the first trimester of pregnancy. The receptors come from a female donor with multiple sclerosis, enrolled in a pregnancy study. Each CDR3 is given with its conserved first and last residue. The D gene is left open where the match is weak. The size of a clone is reported for some rows only, either as once, few or many, or as a class for expanded clones.

v_call	clone_size	j_call	d_call	cdr3_aa	cdr3_nt
TRBV15	-	TRBJ1-5	-	CATSRGGGGGQPQHF	TGTGCCACCAGCAGAGGAGGGGGGGGAGGGCAGCCCCAGCATTTT
TRBV7-9	once	TRBJ2-3	-	CASEVPDTQYF	TGTGCCAGCGAGGTTCCAGATACGCAGTATTTT
TRBV2	-	TRBJ2-1	TRBD2	CASSESAGTSGRYNEQFF	TGTGCCAGCAGTGAATCGGCTGGGACTAGCGGGAGATACAATGAGCAGTTCTTC
TRBV28	once	TRBJ1-1	-	CASTNHGGVRRAFF	TGTGCCAGCACAAATCATGGGGGGGTAAGAAGGGCTTTCTTT
TRBV7-2	-	TRBJ2-1	-	CASSLGGVGLNEQFF	TGTGCCAGCAGCCTTGGGGGTGTGGGACTCAATGAGCAGTTCTTC
TRBV6-4	-	TRBJ1-2	TRBD1	CASRGDRVVGYTF	TGTGCCAGCAGAGGCGACAGGGTTGTTGGCTACACCTTC
TRBV10-3	-	TRBJ1-6	TRBD1	CAISSLGQGNNSPLHF	TGTGCCATCAGCTCTCTGGGACAGGGAAATAATTCACCCCTCCACTTT
TRBV15	-	TRBJ2-4	-	CATSTEQDRTNIQYF	TGTGCCACCAGCACAGAACAAGACAGGACAAACATTCAGTACTTC
TRBV11-2	-	TRBJ1-3	-	CASSLLRGSNTIYF	TGTGCCAGCAGCTTACTCCGGGGTTCGAACACCATATATTTT
TRBV4-1	-	TRBJ2-1	TRBD1	CASSRDRDSYNEQFF	TGCGCCAGCAGCCGGGACCGGGACAGCTACAATGAGCAGTTCTTC
TRBV5-1	-	TRBJ2-3	TRBD1	CASSYPGTGGTDTQYF	TGCGCCAGCAGCTACCCAGGGACAGGGGGCACAGATACGCAGTATTTT
TRBV7-2	-	TRBJ2-1	TRBD2	CASSPTLSGRAEFF	TGTGCCAGCAGCCCCACCCTTAGCGGGAGGGCGGAGTTCTTC
TRBV4-1	-	TRBJ2-3	TRBD2	CASSQASGAYTDTQYF	TGCGCCAGCAGCCAAGCCAGCGGGGCATACACAGATACGCAGTATTTT
TRBV6-5	-	TRBJ2-7	-	CASSYRERSYEQYF	TGTGCCAGCAGTTACCGGGAGCGGTCCTACGAGCAGTACTTC
TRBV30	-	TRBJ1-1	-	CAWSTGTPEAFF	TGTGCCTGGAGCACCGGGACACCCGAAGCTTTCTTT
TRBV6-6	-	TRBJ1-2	-	CASSSTETANYGYTF	TGTGCCAGCAGTTCGACAGAGACAGCTAACTATGGCTACACCTTC
TRBV28	-	TRBJ2-7	-	CASSLALAPEQYF	TGTGCCAGCAGTTTAGCTCTGGCCCCCGAGCAGTACTTC
TRBV10-3	-	TRBJ2-7	-	CAISDRTDTNYEQYF	TGTGCCATCAGTGACCGGACAGACACAAACTACGAGCAGTACTTC
TRBV23-1	-	TRBJ1-5	TRBD1	CASSQPGTGSNQPQHF	TGCGCCAGCAGTCAACCCGGGACAGGGAGTAATCAGCCCCAGCATTTT
TRBV28	-	TRBJ2-7	TRBD1	CASSFGGQGPYEQYF	TGTGCCAGCAGTTTTGGGGGACAGGGCCCCTACGAGCAGTACTTC
TRBV5-1	-	TRBJ2-3	TRBD1	CASSLRGTGVDTQYF	TGCGCCAGCAGCTTAAGGGGGACAGGAGTAGATACGCAGTATTTT
TRBV28	-	TRBJ2-5	TRBD1	CASSQTGGQETQYF	TGTGCCAGCAGTCAGACAGGGGGCCAAGAGACCCAGTACTTC
TRBV2	-	TRBJ1-5	TRBD1	CASRATGGRQPQHF	TGTGCCAGCAGAGCTACAGGGGGCCGGCAGCCCCAGCATTTT
TRBV11-2	few	TRBJ1-1	-	CASLPQGAKNTEAFF	TGTGCCAGCCTGCCCCAGGGTGCGAAGAACACTGAAGCTTTCTTT
TRBV6-5	once	TRBJ1-1	TRBD1	CASSYSGAGGSEAFF	TGTGCCAGCAGTTACTCGGGGGCAGGGGGCTCTGAAGCTTTCTTT